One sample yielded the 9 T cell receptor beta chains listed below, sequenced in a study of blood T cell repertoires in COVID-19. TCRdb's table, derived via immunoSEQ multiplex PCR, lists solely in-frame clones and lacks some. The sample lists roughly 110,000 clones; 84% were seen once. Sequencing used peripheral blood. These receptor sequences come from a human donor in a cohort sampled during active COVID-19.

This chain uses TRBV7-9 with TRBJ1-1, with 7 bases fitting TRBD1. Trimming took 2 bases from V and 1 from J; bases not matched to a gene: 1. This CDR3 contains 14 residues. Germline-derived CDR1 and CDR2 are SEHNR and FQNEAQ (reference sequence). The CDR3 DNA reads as TGTGCCAGCAGCTTACAGGGGGAGAACACTGAAGCTTTCTTT. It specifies CASSLQGENTEAFF.

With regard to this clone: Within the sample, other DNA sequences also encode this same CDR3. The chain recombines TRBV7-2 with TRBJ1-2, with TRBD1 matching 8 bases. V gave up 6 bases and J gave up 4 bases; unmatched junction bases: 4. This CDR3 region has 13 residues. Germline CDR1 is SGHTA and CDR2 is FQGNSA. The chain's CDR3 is CASSPTGGYGYTF. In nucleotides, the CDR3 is TGTGCCAGCAGTCCCACAGGGGGCTATGGCTACACCTTC.

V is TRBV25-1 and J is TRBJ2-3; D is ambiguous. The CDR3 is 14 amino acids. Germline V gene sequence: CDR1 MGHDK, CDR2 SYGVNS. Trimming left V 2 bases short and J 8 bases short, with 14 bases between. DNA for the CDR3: TGTGCCAGCAGTGAAATCCACCAGGCTGGTACGCAGTATTTT. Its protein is CASSEIHQAGTQYF.

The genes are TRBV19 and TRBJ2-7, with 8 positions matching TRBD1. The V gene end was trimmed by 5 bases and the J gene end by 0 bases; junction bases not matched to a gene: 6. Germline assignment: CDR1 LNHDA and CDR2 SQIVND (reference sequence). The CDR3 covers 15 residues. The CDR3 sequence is CASSGPGQASYEQYF. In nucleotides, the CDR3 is TGTGCCAGTAGTGGTCCGGGACAGGCCTCCTACGAGCAGTACTTC.

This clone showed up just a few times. The CDR3 sequence: CASSLGLSGNTIYF. DNA of the CDR3: TGTGCCAGCAGCTTGGGACTCTCTGGAAACACCATATATTTT. The chain couples TRBV7-9 to TRBJ1-3; weak D call: TRBD1 (5 bases). Germline CDR1 and CDR2: SEHNR and FQNEAQ (reference sequence). Trimming cost V 3 bases and J 0 bases, with 6 bases left between them. The CDR3 sequence is 14 residues long.

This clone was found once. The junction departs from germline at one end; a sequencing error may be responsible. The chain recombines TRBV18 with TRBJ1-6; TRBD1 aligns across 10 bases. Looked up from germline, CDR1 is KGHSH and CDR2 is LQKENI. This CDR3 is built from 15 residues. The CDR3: CASSPDRQGASTLHF. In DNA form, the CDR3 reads TGTGCCAGCTCACCAGATCGACAGGGGGCTTCAACCCTCCACTTT.

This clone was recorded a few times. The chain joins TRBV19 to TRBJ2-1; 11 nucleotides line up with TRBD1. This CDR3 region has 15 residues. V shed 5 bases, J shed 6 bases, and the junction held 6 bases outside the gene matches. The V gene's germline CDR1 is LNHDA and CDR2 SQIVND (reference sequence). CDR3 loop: CASSLGQGVINEQFF. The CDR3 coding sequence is TGTGCCAGTAGTTTGGGACAGGGGGTAATCAATGAGCAGTTCTTC. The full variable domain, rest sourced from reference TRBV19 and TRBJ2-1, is DGGITQSPKYLFRKEGQNVTLSCEQNLNHDAMYWYRQDPGQGLRLIYYSQIVNDFQKGDIAEGYSVSREKKESFPLTVTSAQKNPTAFYLCASSLGQGVINEQFFGPGTRLTVL.

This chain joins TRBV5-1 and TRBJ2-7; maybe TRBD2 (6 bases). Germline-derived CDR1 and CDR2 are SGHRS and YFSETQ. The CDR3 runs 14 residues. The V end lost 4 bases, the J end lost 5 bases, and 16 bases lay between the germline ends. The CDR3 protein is CASSPGLAVDEQYF. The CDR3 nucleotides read TGCGCCAGCAGCCCGGGACTCGCTGTGGACGAGCAGTACTTC. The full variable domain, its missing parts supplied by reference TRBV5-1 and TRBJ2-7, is KAGVTQTPRYLIKTRGQQVTLSCSPISGHRSVSWYQQTPGQGLQFLFEYFSETQRNKGNFPGRFSGRQFSNSRSEMNVSTLELGDSALYLCASSPGLAVDEQYFGPGTRLTVT.

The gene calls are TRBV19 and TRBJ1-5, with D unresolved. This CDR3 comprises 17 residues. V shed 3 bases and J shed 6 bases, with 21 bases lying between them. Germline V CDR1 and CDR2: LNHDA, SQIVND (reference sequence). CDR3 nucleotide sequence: TGTGCCAGTAGTATTCCCGGCCTACAGAGGGCGACTCAGCCCCAGCATTTT. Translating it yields CASSIPGLQRATQPQHF.